The rows below give T cell receptor beta chains drawn from one sample of a study of read filtering for tumor transcriptome and immune sequencing. TCRdb re-called the reads with MiXCR, one entry per CDR3 protein. The repertoire consists of some 120,000 distinct CDR3 sequences, with under 15% occurring once and the leading ten covering approximately 10%. Sample: a population of CD138-negative cells sorted from bone marrow. The receptors derive from a donor at least 40 years old with multiple myeloma. The CDR3 runs from the conserved cysteine through the conserved F or W. A D gene is named only where the DNA matches it firmly. The size field is filled for only some rows; it gives once, few, many or a size class.

>TRBD1|TRBJ1-3|16|TRBV18|few
CASSPRRQGEGNTIYF
TGTGCCAGCTCACCCCGAAGACAGGGGGAAGGAAACACCATATATTTT
>.|TRBJ2-1|16|TRBV15|many
CATEASVDNSYNEQFF
TGTGCCACCGAGGCTAGCGTTGATAACTCCTACAATGAGCAGTTCTTC
>.|TRBJ1-2|13|TRBV6-5|many
CASMRGSNYGYTF
TGTGCCAGCATGCGGGGGTCCAACTATGGCTACACCTTC
>.|TRBJ2-2|14|TRBV12-3/TRBV12-4|many
CASSSPRVVGELFF
TGTGCCAGCAGTTCCCCGAGGGTTGTCGGGGAGCTGTTTTTT
>.|TRBJ1-6|12|TRBV10-3|many
CATSGENSPLHF
TGTGCCACCAGTGGGGAAAATTCACCCCTCCACTTT
>.|TRBJ2-3|16|TRBV6-5|many
CASSYSPPPNADTQYF
TGTGCCAGCAGTTACTCACCCCCGCCTAACGCAGATACGCAGTATTTT
>.|TRBJ1-5|13|TRBV27|many
CASSLFKEQPQHF
TGTGCCAGCAGTCTCTTTAAGGAACAGCCCCAGCATTTT
>.|TRBJ1-2|13|TRBV6-6|few
CASSLSQGHGYTF
TGTGCCAGCAGTCTCTCCCAGGGACATGGCTACACCTTC
>.|TRBJ1-2|14|TRBV7-9|many
CASSPQVINYGYTF
TGTGCCAGCAGTCCCCAAGTAATTAACTATGGCTACACCTTC
>TRBD1|TRBJ2-7|13|TRBV20-1|many
CSAAGQGAYEQYF
TGCAGTGCAGCGGGACAGGGGGCCTACGAGCAGTACTTC
>TRBD2|TRBJ2-1|15|TRBV7-2|many
CASSSQRGGPDEQFF
TGTGCCAGCAGCTCTCAGCGGGGGGGCCCCGATGAGCAGTTCTTC
>.|TRBJ2-2|11|TRBV3-1|many
CASEVTGELFF
TGTGCCAGCGAGGTAACCGGGGAGCTGTTTTTT
>.|TRBJ2-2|13|TRBV3-1|many
CASSQGAFGELFF
TGTGCCAGCAGCCAAGGGGCCTTCGGGGAGCTGTTTTTT
>TRBD2|TRBJ2-1|17|TRBV19|many
CASSILSGGKRSYEQFF
TGTGCCAGTAGTATTTTGAGCGGGGGGAAACGGTCATATGAGCAGTTCTTC
>.|TRBJ2-1|14|TRBV28|many
CASYRQDRDNEQFF
TGTGCCAGCTACCGACAGGACCGAGACAATGAGCAGTTCTTC
>.|TRBJ1-4|13|TRBV29-1|many
CSVARGRSEKLFF
TGCAGCGTGGCCAGGGGACGAAGTGAAAAACTGTTTTTT
>.|TRBJ2-5|14|TRBV9|many
CASSVGVGRETQYF
TGTGCCAGCAGCGTAGGCGTCGGAAGGGAGACCCAGTACTTC
>TRBD1|TRBJ2-7|13|TRBV23-1|many
CASITGGNYEQYF
TGCGCCAGCATCACAGGGGGGAACTACGAGCAGTACTTC
>TRBD2|TRBJ2-7|15|TRBV20-1|many
CSARGLGGRAYEQYF
TGCAGTGCTAGAGGCCTCGGCGGGAGGGCCTACGAGCAGTACTTC
>TRBD1|TRBJ1-1|16|TRBV6-2/TRBV6-3|.
CASSYGGRGRNTEAFF
TGTGCCAGCAGTTACGGCGGCAGGGGGAGAAACACTGAAGCTTTCTTT
>.|TRBJ1-1|16|TRBV4-2|many
CASSHPSGGVNTEAFF
TGTGCCAGCAGCCACCCGTCTGGGGGCGTGAACACTGAAGCTTTCTTT
>.|TRBJ2-6|14|TRBV29-1|many
CSVRDSAGANVLTF
TGCAGCGTTAGGGACTCCGCGGGGGCCAACGTCCTGACTTTC
>.|TRBJ2-3|18|TRBV5-1|.
CASSLAPGEVPSTDTQYF
TGCGCCAGCAGCCTAGCCCCGGGGGAGGTCCCTAGCACAGATACGCAGTATTTT
>TRBD2|TRBJ2-7|19|TRBV10-3|many
CAISANPGLAGGHSYEQYF
TGTGCCATCAGTGCAAACCCGGGACTAGCGGGAGGGCATTCCTACGAGCAGTACTTC
>.|TRBJ2-4|15|TRBV2|few
CASSEVRKDKNIQYF
TGTGCCAGCAGTGAAGTCAGAAAGGACAAAAACATTCAGTACTTC
>TRBD2|TRBJ2-5|15|TRBV7-3|many
CASSRSGSGQETQYF
TGTGCCAGCAGCCGAAGCGGGAGTGGCCAAGAGACCCAGTACTTC
>.|TRBJ1-2|11|TRBV20-1|many
CSARLGNGYTF
TGCAGTGCTAGGCTCGGAAATGGCTACACCTTC
>.|TRBJ1-2|13|TRBV11-2|many
CASSLDPNYGYTF
TGTGCCAGCAGCTTAGACCCTAACTATGGCTACACCTTC
>.|TRBJ2-7|14|TRBV7-6|.
CASSPEGGPYEQYF
TGTGCCAGCAGCCCAGAGGGGGGTCCCTACGAGCAGTACTTC
>.|TRBJ2-3|18|TRBV9|few
CASSASIFQTGSTDTQYF
TGTGCCAGCAGCGCTTCCATCTTTCAGACAGGTAGCACAGATACGCAGTATTTT
>.|TRBJ2-1|13|TRBV6-1|many
CATSGTNYNEQFF
TGTGCCACATCCGGGACCAACTACAATGAGCAGTTCTTC
>.|TRBJ1-1|13|TRBV5-1|many
CASSLGVEAEAFF
TGCGCCAGCAGCTTGGGCGTTGAGGCTGAAGCTTTCTTT
>.|TRBJ1-3|15|TRBV29-1|many
CSVEDQMSSGNTIYF
TGCAGCGTTGAAGACCAGATGAGCTCTGGAAACACCATATATTTT
>TRBD1|TRBJ1-1|15|TRBV13|many
CASSYWTGANTEAFF
TGTGCCAGCAGCTATTGGACAGGGGCGAACACTGAAGCTTTCTTT
>TRBD2|TRBJ2-3|17|TRBV20-1|many
CSARMGWASGPTDTQYF
TGCAGTGCTAGAATGGGCTGGGCTAGCGGCCCCACAGATACGCAGTATTTT
>.|TRBJ1-1|13|TRBV20-1|many
CSARGDTLAEAFF
TGCAGTGCTAGAGGGGACACTCTGGCTGAAGCTTTCTTT
>.|TRBJ2-5|15|TRBV9|many
CASSPRNGPQETQYF
TGTGCCAGCAGCCCCCGGAACGGACCCCAAGAGACCCAGTACTTC
>TRBD2|TRBJ2-1|16|TRBV2|many
CASRPSGGSSYNEQFF
TGTGCCAGCCGCCCAAGCGGGGGGAGCTCCTACAATGAGCAGTTCTTC
>.|TRBJ2-5|16|TRBV6-6|.
CASSGSTGTLQETQYF
TGTGCCAGCAGTGGCTCGACCGGCACGCTACAAGAGACCCAGTACTTC